A single sample gave rise to the 15 T cell receptor beta chains below, sequenced in a study of T-cell memory formation after mild COVID-19. TCRdb redid the calling of the 5' RACE reads with MiXCR, one entry per CDR3 protein. The sample has about 350,000 distinct CDR3 sequences; roughly 13% are singletons. Sequenced: PBMCs or a T cell subset sorted from them (not recorded which). These receptors came from a man younger than 30 who had mild COVID-19 (a few samples of this study predate the infection). Cell type and time point are not known.

There are a few counts of this clonotype. The chain has TRBV12-3 or TRBV12-4 and TRBJ1-1; D remains ambiguous. The CDR3 loop spans 14 amino acids. Trimming removed 6 bases from V and 3 bases from J, with 14 bases in between. The CDR3 sequence is CASRPASRDTEAFF. CDR3 DNA: TGTGCCAGCAGACCGGCTTCGAGGGACACTGAAGCTTTCTTT.

This chain uses TRBV12-3 or TRBV12-4 with TRBJ1-2; D might be TRBD1 (5 bases). The CDR3 sequence is 12 residues long. With 5 bases removed from V and 3 bases from J, the gap between germline ends came to 7 bases. The CDR3 DNA reads as TGTGCCAGCAGTCAGGGTTACTATGGCTACACCTTC. It translates to CASSQGYYGYTF.

This clonotype has a count of ten or more. The chain is built from TRBV6-5 and TRBJ2-1; TRBD2 agrees at 8 bases. From germline, CDR1 is MNHEY and CDR2 SVGAGI. The CDR3 covers 15 residues. The ends lost 4 bases at V and 6 bases at J; junction bases unmatched: 8. The CDR3 sequence is CASSSGRGVFNEQFF. In nucleotides, the CDR3 is TGTGCCAGCAGTTCCGGGAGGGGGGTGTTCAATGAGCAGTTCTTC.

In its sample, this clonotype was seen a few times. The rearrangement uses TRBV3-1 and TRBJ1-5; D is perhaps TRBD1 (5 bases). V lost 4 bases and J 7 bases, leaving 11 bases between the germline ends. CDR1 LGHDT and CDR2 YNNKEL come from the germline V gene (reference sequence). This CDR3 contains 13 residues. The CDR3 protein is CASSRDRGQPQHF. For the CDR3, the DNA is TGTGCCAGCAGCCGCGACAGAGGCCAGCCCCAGCATTTT.

The rearrangement joins TRBV25-1 to TRBJ2-3; 15 bases map to TRBD2. Germline V gene lookup returns CDR1 MGHDK and CDR2 SYGVNS. The CDR3 loop spans 17 amino acids. V trimming: 1 base; J trimming: 3 bases; junction bases outside the gene matches: 2. CDR3 DNA: TGTGCCAGCAGTGAATGGGGACTAGCGGGGGGAACAGATACGCAGTATTTT. Residues: CASSEWGLAGGTDTQYF.

This chain connects TRBV5-5 to TRBJ2-7; D not certain. CDR1 and CDR2 (germline): SGHKS, YYEKEE (reference sequence). Trimming removed 2 bases at V and 6 bases at J, with 21 bases between. The CDR3 runs to 16 residues. The CDR3 bases are TGTGCCAGCAGCTTAGGCTTGTCGCGTGGTGGTCGCGAGCAGTACGTC. As protein: CASSLGLSRGGREQYV.

The chain has TRBV7-8 and TRBJ2-2; D is unresolved. The CDR3 extends over 12 amino acids. The V end was cut by 0 bases, the J end by 10 bases, with 6 bases between. CDR1 is SGHVS and CDR2 is FQNEAQ in the germline V gene. The CDR3 loop reads CASSLAVEELFF. The CDR3 DNA follows: TGTGCCAGCAGCTTAGCTGTTGAGGAGCTGTTTTTT.

The chain links TRBV28 to TRBJ2-2; D possibly corresponds to TRBD2 (6 bases). Germline CDR1 and CDR2: MDHEN and SYDVKM. CDR3 size: 18 residues. V dropped 4 bases and J dropped 7 bases, with 25 bases sitting between them. CDR3 DNA sequence: TGTGCCAGCAGTTCCGCGGGGCGTCAGACCATTAGGAGCGGGGAGCTGTTTTTT. The encoded protein is CASSSAGRQTIRSGELFF.

The chain couples TRBV4-1 to TRBJ2-5; no definite D call. Trimming removed 4 bases at V and 3 bases at J, with 12 bases between. There are 14 residues in the CDR3. The germline V gene has CDR1 MGHRA and CDR2 YSYEKL. The CDR3 DNA sequence: TGCGCCAGCAGCCGAGGAGCCATAGAAGAGACCCAGTACTTC. Amino acid sequence: CASSRGAIEETQYF.

The sample holds a few counts of this clonotype. The chain has TRBV5-6 and TRBJ2-7; D perhaps matches TRBD1 (6 bases). Germline V gene sequence: CDR1 SGHDT, CDR2 YYEEEE. This CDR3 has 16 amino acids. V was shortened by 5 bases and J by 4 bases, with 22 bases between the two germline ends. CDR3 nucleotides: TGTGCCAGCAGTTTGTTGACCGGGACACAAATTTACGAGCAGTACTTC. Its translation is CASSLLTGTQIYEQYF. The complete variable domain, with remaining parts taken from reference TRBV5-6 and TRBJ2-7, reads DAGVTQSPTHLIKTRGQQVTLRCSPKSGHDTVSWYQQALGQGPQFIFQYYEEEERQRGNFPDRFSGHQFPNYSSELNVNALLLGDSALYLCASSLLTGTQIYEQYFGPGTRLTVT.

The chain employs TRBV4-3 and TRBJ2-3; D is unclear. Per germline, CDR1 LGHNA and CDR2 YSLEER. The CDR3 has 15 amino acids. V dropped 1 base and J dropped 0 bases, with 8 bases sitting between them. CDR3 protein: CASSQAEFSTDTQYF. The CDR3 DNA is TGCGCCAGCAGCCAAGCGGAGTTCAGCACAGATACGCAGTATTTT.

This clonotype was seen a few times. The chain has TRBV5-4 and TRBJ2-3; 7 bases agree with TRBD2. V lost 4 bases, J lost 0 bases, and 5 bases stayed unmatched. The CDR3 has 15 amino acids. Germline V gene lookup returns CDR1 SGHNT and CDR2 YYREEE (reference sequence). The CDR3 DNA is TGTGCCAGCAGCCGAGCCGGGGGGAGCACAGATACGCAGTATTTT. Its translation: CASSRAGGSTDTQYF.

The rearrangement links TRBV7-8 to TRBJ2-3; possible D gene TRBD1, 5 bases. The CDR3 runs to 15 residues. V lost 4 bases to trimming and J lost 1 base, with 12 bases between them. Per the germline V gene, CDR1 is SGHVS and CDR2 is FQNEAQ. Here the CDR3 DNA reads TGTGCCAGCAGCTGGGGCAACTCTGGCACAGATACGCAGTATTTT. Amino acids: CASSWGNSGTDTQYF. The variable domain in full, with the rest retrieved from reference TRBV7-8 and TRBJ2-3, is GAGVSQSPRYKVAKRGQDVALRCDPISGHVSLFWYQQALGQGPEFLTYFQNEAQLDKSGLPSDRFFAERPEGSVSTLKIQRTQQEDSAVYLCASSWGNSGTDTQYFGPGTRLTVL.

There are a few counts of this clonotype. The chain links TRBV7-3 to TRBJ2-2, with D possibly being TRBD1 (6 bases). The germline V gene encodes CDR1 SGHTA and CDR2 FQGTGA. There are 14 residues in the CDR3. Trimming took 5 bases from V and 4 from J, leaving 11 bases between them. In nucleotides, the CDR3 is TGTGCCAGCAGCCAAGAGGGGGTCACCGGGGAGCTGTTTTTT. Its protein product is CASSQEGVTGELFF.

The V call is TRBV11-2, the J call TRBJ1-6; maybe TRBD1 (5 bases). The CDR3 covers 15 residues. V gave up 1 base and J gave up 9 bases, with 13 bases separating them. Germline loops: CDR1 SGHAT, CDR2 FQNNGV. CDR3: CASSLVEGKSSPLHF. The CDR3 DNA follows: TGTGCCAGCAGCTTAGTAGAGGGGAAGTCTTCACCCCTCCACTTT.